This T cell receptor beta chain was captured by sequencing in a study of T cell repertoires in cytomegalovirus infection. TCRdb reprocessed the reads with MiXCR, giving one entry per CDR3 protein. The repertoire holds about 300,000 distinct CDR3 sequences, 9.6% seen once, with less than 3% in the top ten. The CDR3 is 15 amino acids. CDR1 is MDHEN, CDR2 SYDVKM, per germline. V was trimmed by 0 bases and J by 5 bases, leaving 8 bases between them. This clonotype came up many times. This clonotype was sampled from a human donor in good health (CMV status not recorded). Some clones in this sample may be carry-over from other donors' samples. The chain combines TRBV28 with TRBJ1-6, with D perhaps matching TRBD1 (5 bases). The specimen sequenced was PBMCs. DNA of the CDR3: TGTGCCAGCAGTTTATGGGGGGGGAATAATTCACCCCTCCACTTT. Translating gives CASSLWGGNNSPLHF.